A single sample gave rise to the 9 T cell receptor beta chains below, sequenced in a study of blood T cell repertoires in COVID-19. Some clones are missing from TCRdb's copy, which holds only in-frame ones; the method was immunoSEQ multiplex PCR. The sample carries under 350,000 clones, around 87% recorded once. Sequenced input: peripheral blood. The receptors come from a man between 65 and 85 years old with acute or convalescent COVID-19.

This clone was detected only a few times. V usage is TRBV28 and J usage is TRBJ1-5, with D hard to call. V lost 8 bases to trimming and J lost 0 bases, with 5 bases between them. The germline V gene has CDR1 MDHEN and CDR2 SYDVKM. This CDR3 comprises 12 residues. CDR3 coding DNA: TGTGCCAGCTATTCTAGCAATCAGCCCCAGCATTTT. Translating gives CASYSSNQPQHF.

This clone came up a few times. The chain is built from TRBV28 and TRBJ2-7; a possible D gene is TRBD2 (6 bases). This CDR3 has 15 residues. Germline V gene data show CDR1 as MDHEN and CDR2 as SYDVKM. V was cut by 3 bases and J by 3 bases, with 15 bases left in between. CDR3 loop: CASSFFGGPNYEQYF. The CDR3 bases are TGTGCCAGCAGTTTTTTCGGGGGACCAAACTACGAGCAGTACTTC.

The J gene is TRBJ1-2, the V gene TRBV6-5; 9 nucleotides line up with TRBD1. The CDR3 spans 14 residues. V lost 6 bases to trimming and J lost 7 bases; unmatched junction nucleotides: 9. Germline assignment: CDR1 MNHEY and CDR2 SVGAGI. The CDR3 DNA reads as TGTGCCAGCAGGTTCCGGGACAGGGTGGCTGGCTACACCTTC. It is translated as CASRFRDRVAGYTF.

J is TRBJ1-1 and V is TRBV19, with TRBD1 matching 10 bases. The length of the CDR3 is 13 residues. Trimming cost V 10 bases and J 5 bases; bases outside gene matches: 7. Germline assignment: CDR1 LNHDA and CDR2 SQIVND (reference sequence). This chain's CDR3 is CAIKTGGGTEAFF. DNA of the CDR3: TGTGCCATTAAGACAGGGGGCGGGACTGAAGCTTTCTTT.

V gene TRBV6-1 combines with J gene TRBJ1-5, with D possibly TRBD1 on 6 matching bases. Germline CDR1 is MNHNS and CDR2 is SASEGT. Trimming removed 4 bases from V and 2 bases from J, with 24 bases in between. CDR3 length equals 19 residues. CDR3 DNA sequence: TGTGCCAGCAGTGCCCCCTCCAGGGGAGGGGCCTTTCGCAATCAGCCCCAGCATTTT. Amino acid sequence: CASSAPSRGGAFRNQPQHF.

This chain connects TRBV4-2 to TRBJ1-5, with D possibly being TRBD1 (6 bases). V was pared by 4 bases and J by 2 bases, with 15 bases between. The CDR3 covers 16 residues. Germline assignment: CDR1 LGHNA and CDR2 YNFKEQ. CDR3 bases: TGTGCCAGCAGCCCGAAGGGGGATGGAGGCAATCAGCCCCAGCATTTT. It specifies CASSPKGDGGNQPQHF.

CDR3 nucleotides: TGCGCCAGCAGCCCCGGAGCGGGGGCGAAAGAGACCCAGTACTTC. Translation: CASSPGAGAKETQYF. V gene TRBV5-1 combines with J gene TRBJ2-5; the match to TRBD2 covers 8 bases. This CDR3 comprises 15 residues. CDR1 SGHRS and CDR2 YFSETQ come from the germline V gene. J was trimmed by 3 bases and V by 4 bases; bases with no gene match: 8.

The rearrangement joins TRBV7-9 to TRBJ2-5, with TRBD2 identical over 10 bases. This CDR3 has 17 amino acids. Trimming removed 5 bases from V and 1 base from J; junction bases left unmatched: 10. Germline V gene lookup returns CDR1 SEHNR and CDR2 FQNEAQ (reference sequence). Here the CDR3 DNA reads TGTGCCAGCAGCCCCCAACGGGGACTAGCGACCCAAGAGACCCAGTACTTC. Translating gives CASSPQRGLATQETQYF.

The CDR3 DNA sequence: TGTGCCAGCAGCCCGCGGACTAGCGGGAGTAGTGAGCAGTTCTTC. Translated, it gives CASSPRTSGSSEQFF. The rearrangement links TRBV7-9 to TRBJ2-1, with 13 bases lining up with TRBD2. The junction had 7 bases not matched to a gene; V was cut back by 5 bases and J by 9 bases. This CDR3 spans 15 amino acids. Looked up from germline, CDR1 is SEHNR and CDR2 is FQNEAQ (reference sequence).